A single sample gave rise to the 23 T cell receptor beta chains below, sequenced in a study of cytomegalovirus exposure and HLA in healthy donors. Primers: 60 Vbeta forward and 13 Jbeta reverse. This table comes from immunoSEQ multiplex PCR, and its TCRdb copy is limited to in-frame clones, with some not included. The sample yields about 170,000 clones, about 80% seen once. Sequenced input: PBMCs. These receptor sequences come from a woman in her fifties or sixties in good health and CMV-seronegative.

On this clone itself: Distinct nucleotide sequences in the sample also encode this CDR3. The chain couples TRBV30 to TRBJ1-1; D call uncertain. Trimming left V 0 bases short and J 0 bases short, with 5 bases between. The germline gives CDR1 GTSNPN, CDR2 SVGIG (reference sequence). The CDR3 length is 13 residues. The CDR3 DNA follows: TGTGCCTGGAGTGTCTTGTTGAACACTGAAGCTTTCTTT. This gives the protein CAWSVLLNTEAFF.

Concerning this clone itself: The junction departs from the called germline gene at one end, perhaps through a read error. This chain uses TRBV29-1 with TRBJ2-1; no clear D. This CDR3 is 10 amino acids long. The germline V gene encodes CDR1 SQVTM and CDR2 ANQGSEA. CDR3 DNA: TGCAGCGTCGAAGTTATCGGGCAGTTCTTC. As protein: CSVEVIGQFF.

The chain recombines TRBV2 with TRBJ1-2; TRBD1 might be the D (6 bases). This CDR3 comprises 12 residues. With 4 bases removed from V and 4 bases from J, the gap between germline ends came to 7 bases. In germline, CDR1 is SNHLY, CDR2 FYNNEI. CDR3 nucleotides: TGTGCCAGCAGTGTGGACAGCTATGGCTACACCTTC. It specifies CASSVDSYGYTF. Supplemented by reference TRBV2 and TRBJ1-2, the full variable domain reads EPEVTQTPSHQVTQMGQEVILRCVPISNHLYFYWYRQILGQKVEFLVSFYNNEISEKSEIFDDQFSVERPDGSNFTLKIRSTKLEDSAMYFCASSVDSYGYTFGSGTRLTVV.

This clone has just a few counts. This chain uses TRBV6-1 with TRBJ2-1; TRBD1 aligns across 8 bases. CDR3 length: 16 residues. The V and J ends lost 2 bases and 4 bases, in that order; junction bases with no gene match: 7. Looked up from germline, CDR1 is MNHNS and CDR2 is SASEGT. This chain's CDR3 is CASSEQRQGIYNEQFF. The DNA of the CDR3 is TGTGCCAGCAGTGAACAGAGACAGGGGATATACAATGAGCAGTTCTTC.

J is TRBJ2-5 and V is TRBV28, with TRBD2 matching 15 bases. The CDR3 is 17 residues long. After removal of 7 bases from V and 0 bases from J, the junction contained 6 bases not matched to a gene. CDR1 is MDHEN, CDR2 SYDVKM, per germline. The CDR3 here is CASTRGLAGGYQETQYF. Here the CDR3 DNA reads TGTGCCAGCACACGGGGACTAGCGGGGGGTTACCAAGAGACCCAGTACTTC.

This clone was recorded once. This chain joins TRBV7-2 and TRBJ2-2; the match to TRBD2 covers 10 bases. Germline V CDR1 and CDR2: SGHTA, FQGNSA. Trimming removed 5 bases from V and 4 bases from J; junction bases left unmatched: 4. The CDR3 is 15 residues long. In nucleotides, the CDR3 is TGTGCCAGCAGCACGTGGACTAGCGGCACCGGGGAGCTGTTTTTT. It is translated as CASSTWTSGTGELFF.

The rearrangement uses TRBV15 and TRBJ1-5; D is ambiguous. V lost 3 bases, J lost 1 base, and 13 bases lay in between. This CDR3 region has 16 residues. Germline V gives CDR1 LNHNV, CDR2 YYDKDF (reference sequence). CDR3 sequence reads: CATSRGGPESNQPQHF. As DNA, the CDR3 is TGTGCCACCAGCAGGGGAGGGCCCGAGAGCAATCAGCCCCAGCATTTT.

The chain recombines TRBV19 with TRBJ2-4; D remains unclear. Germline CDR1 and CDR2: LNHDA and SQIVND (reference sequence). The CDR3 covers 16 residues. Trimming removed 6 bases from V and 0 bases from J, with 15 bases in between. The CDR3: CASSTLRSIAKNIQYF. The CDR3 DNA reads as TGTGCCAGTAGCACACTAAGATCAATAGCCAAAAACATTCAGTACTTC.

The CDR3 here is CASSQERGGTNTGELFF. As DNA, the CDR3 is TGTGCCAGCAGCCAAGAGAGGGGGGGCACGAACACCGGGGAGCTGTTTTTT. The chain combines TRBV4-2 with TRBJ2-2; D is possibly TRBD2 (7 bases). This CDR3 has 17 residues. Trimming pared 0 bases from V and 0 bases from J, leaving 11 bases between. Per the germline V gene, CDR1 is LGHNA and CDR2 is YNFKEQ.

The chain has TRBV5-1 and TRBJ2-7, with TRBD1 identical over 8 bases. Trimming cost V 0 bases and J 3 bases; bases outside gene matches: 5. CDR1 is SGHRS and CDR2 is YFSETQ in the germline V gene. The CDR3 is 15 amino acids. The CDR3 loop reads CASSLVGTGRYEQYF. As DNA, the CDR3 is TGCGCCAGCAGCTTGGTAGGGACAGGTCGCTACGAGCAGTACTTC.

The V call is TRBV5-1, the J call TRBJ2-5; 12 bases agree with TRBD2. V shed 6 bases, J shed 4 bases, and the junction held 13 bases outside the gene matches. Germline loops: CDR1 SGHRS, CDR2 YFSETQ. The length of the CDR3 is 17 residues. The CDR3 region is CASTEPSSGRAGETQYF. The CDR3 DNA reads TGCGCCAGCACAGAGCCTTCTAGCGGGAGGGCCGGAGAGACCCAGTACTTC.

V usage is TRBV5-1 and J usage is TRBJ2-7; 9 bases line up with TRBD2. The V segment lost 0 bases and the J segment 2 bases; nucleotides outside the gene matches: 3. The CDR3 has 15 residues. In germline, CDR1 is SGHRS, CDR2 YFSETQ. The CDR3 nucleotides are TGCGCCAGCAGCTTGGTAGCGGGGGTAACCTACGAGCAGTACTTC. The encoded protein is CASSLVAGVTYEQYF.

This sequence joins TRBV6-8 and TRBJ1-6, with TRBD1 matching over 8 bases. V lost 6 bases, J lost 9 bases, and 13 bases stayed unmatched. CDR3 length equals 16 residues. CDR1 MNHGY and CDR2 SAAAGT come from the germline V gene. CDR3: CASSHSRTGRVSPLHF. In DNA form, the CDR3 reads TGTGCCAGCAGCCACAGTCGGACAGGGCGGGTTTCACCCCTCCACTTT.

This chain links TRBV11-2 with TRBJ2-5, with D maybe TRBD2 (5 bases). Trimming removed 1 base from V and 2 bases from J, with 11 bases in between. There are 15 residues in the CDR3. Germline CDR1 reads SGHAT; CDR2 reads FQNNGV. The CDR3 loop reads CASSLAGSPQETQYF. The CDR3 DNA is TGTGCCAGCAGCTTAGCGGGGAGCCCTCAAGAGACCCAGTACTTC.

This sequence joins TRBV5-5 and TRBJ1-4; D not resolved. In germline, CDR1 is SGHKS, CDR2 YYEKEE (reference sequence). The CDR3 consists of 12 residues. The V end was cut by 4 bases, the J end by 8 bases, with 9 bases between. The CDR3 region has the DNA TGTGCCAGCAGCCCCCCGGGGGAAAAACTGTTTTTT. Translating gives CASSPPGEKLFF.

This clone appeared a few times. This chain joins TRBV6-4 and TRBJ2-1, with D maybe TRBD1 (5 bases). This CDR3 comprises 15 residues. Germline lookup yields CDR1 MRHNA and CDR2 SNTAGT. V shed 5 bases and J shed 0 bases, with 11 bases lying between them. The CDR3 bases are TGTGCCAGCAGTCAAGACAGTGGCTCCTACAATGAGCAGTTCTTC. This translates into CASSQDSGSYNEQFF.

The V and J genes are TRBV4-2 and TRBJ2-2, with 7 bases aligning to TRBD2. The CDR3 length is 14 residues. The J segment lost 5 bases and the V segment lost 7 bases, leaving 7 bases of the junction unmatched. Germline CDR1 and CDR2: LGHNA and YNFKEQ. The CDR3 sequence: CASTLGSGTGELFF. The CDR3 DNA reads TGTGCCAGCACCCTGGGTAGCGGGACCGGGGAGCTGTTTTTT.

This clone occurred once. The chain carries TRBV7-9 and TRBJ2-3; TRBD2 is a possible D gene (6 bases). Germline V lookup: CDR1 SEHNR, CDR2 FQNEAQ (reference sequence). V was clipped by 0 bases and J by 1 base, with 11 bases between them. The CDR3 is 16 residues long. CDR3 in DNA: TGTGCCAGCAGCTTAGCCGGTAGCGGACGCACAGATACGCAGTATTTT. This gives the protein CASSLAGSGRTDTQYF.

The chain is built from TRBV6-5 and TRBJ2-1, with 9 bases lining up with TRBD2. V lost 8 bases and J lost 2; bases outside the gene matches: 7. Germline loops: CDR1 MNHEY, CDR2 SVGAGI. The CDR3 sequence is 15 residues long. The CDR3, as DNA: TGTGCCAGCGTGCGGCGGGAGGGTACCTACAATGAGCAGTTCTTC. It encodes CASVRREGTYNEQFF.

A word on this clone: The same CDR3 is also encoded by other DNA sequences in this sample. This chain joins TRBV30 and TRBJ1-1, with a tentative D call TRBD1 (5 bases). With 5 bases removed from V and 5 bases from J, the gap between germline ends came to 12 bases. The germline V gene has CDR1 GTSNPN and CDR2 SVGIG (reference sequence). The CDR3 contains 12 residues. In DNA form, the CDR3 reads TGTGCCTGGGGAGACGGACATACTGAAGCTTTCTTT. This codes for CAWGDGHTEAFF. The entire variable domain, with the rest obtained from reference TRBV30 and TRBJ1-1, is as follows: SQTIHQWPATLVQPVGSPLSLECTVEGTSNPNLYWYRQAAGRGLQLLFYSVGIGQISSEVPQNLSASRPQDRQFILSSKKLLLSDSGFYLCAWGDGHTEAFFGQGTRLTVV.

This clone was picked up one time. A read error may produce the germline difference seen at one junction end. The gene calls are TRBV7-9 and TRBJ1-1; D might be TRBD1 (5 bases). Germline V CDR1 and CDR2: SEHNR, FQNEAQ (reference sequence). CDR3 length: 14 amino acids. The CDR3 DNA is TGTTCCAGCAGCCGCGGACAAACGGACACTGAAGCTTTCTTT. Amino acid sequence: CSSSRGQTDTEAFF.

CDR3 sequence: CASSDTGDSAGNTIYF. The CDR3 DNA reads TGTGCCAGCAGTGATACAGGGGACTCTGCCGGAAACACCATATATTTT. This sequence joins TRBV27 and TRBJ1-3; TRBD1 agrees at 7 bases. Germline-derived CDR1 and CDR2 are MNHEY and SMNVEV (reference sequence). This CDR3 has 16 amino acids. J gave up 4 bases and V 5 bases, and 11 bases lay outside the gene matches.

The CDR3 nucleotides are TGTGCCAGCAGTTTCTCCCGGGACAGGGGGCGCGAGCAGTACTTC. This translates into CASSFSRDRGREQYF. The gene calls are TRBV28 and TRBJ2-7; 12 nucleotides agree with TRBD1. Per the germline V gene, CDR1 is MDHEN and CDR2 is SYDVKM. Trimming at V came to 3 bases and at J to 6 bases, leaving 6 bases not matched to a gene. The CDR3 is 15 residues long.